These 31 T cell receptor beta chains originate from one sample sequenced in a study of T cell responses to AZD1222 COVID-19 vaccine. The method was immunoSEQ multiplex PCR; TCRdb's version includes in-frame clones alone and lacks a portion of them. The sample holds about 83,000 clones; about 91% are singletons and the top ten take under 35%. The starting material was peripheral blood, obtained 28 days after the second AZD1222 dose. These receptors came from an adult who received the AZD1222 COVID-19 vaccine.

This chain joins TRBV3-1 (or the pseudogene TRBV3-2) and TRBJ2-2; 7 bases line up with TRBD1. With 5 bases clipped from V and 5 bases from J, the junction kept 5 bases outside the gene matches. The CDR3 sequence is 14 residues long. The germline V gene encodes CDR1 LGHDT and CDR2 YNNKEL (reference sequence). CDR3 sequence (DNA): TGTGCCAGCAGCTTCCGACAGGGAACCGGGGAGCTGTTTTTT. It is translated as CASSFRQGTGELFF.

This sequence joins TRBV2 and TRBJ2-2, with D unclear. Trimming pared 7 bases from V and 1 base from J, leaving 4 bases between. The CDR3 loop spans 12 amino acids. Per germline, CDR1 SNHLY and CDR2 FYNNEI. The CDR3: CASKENTGELFF. CDR3 bases: TGTGCCAGCAAAGAGAACACCGGGGAGCTGTTTTTT.

The chain couples TRBV18 to TRBJ2-5, with 8 bases identical to TRBD1. V lost 6 bases to trimming and J lost 2 bases; unmatched junction nucleotides: 8. This CDR3 is 15 amino acids long. Germline V gene sequence: CDR1 KGHSH, CDR2 LQKENI. The CDR3 loop reads CASSPGQADQETQYF. CDR3 DNA sequence: TGTGCCAGCTCTCCGGGACAGGCCGATCAAGAGACCCAGTACTTC.

J is TRBJ1-5 and V is TRBV11-2; D is unresolved. The germline V gene encodes CDR1 SGHAT and CDR2 FQNNGV. V was trimmed by 0 bases and J by 6 bases, leaving 6 bases between them. This CDR3 spans 13 amino acids. This CDR3 is CASSLDGPQPQHF. DNA for the CDR3: TGTGCCAGCAGCTTAGATGGGCCTCAGCCCCAGCATTTT.

The chain has TRBV14 and TRBJ2-3; D remains unclear. Germline V gives CDR1 SGHDN, CDR2 FVKESK. V lost 0 bases, J lost 2 bases, and 12 bases lay in between. The CDR3 spans 16 residues. CDR3 nucleotides: TGTGCCAGCAGCCAAGATCTCCCCCCGGCCACAGATACGCAGTATTTT. Translated, it gives CASSQDLPPATDTQYF.

This clone was seen a handful of times. The genes are TRBV4-2 and TRBJ1-2; TRBD1 matches 8 bases. The CDR3 length is 16 residues. Trimming removed 0 bases from V and 4 bases from J; junction bases left unmatched: 7. In germline, CDR1 is LGHNA, CDR2 YNFKEQ. The CDR3 here is CASSQEIAQGAYGYTF. In DNA, the CDR3 is TGTGCCAGCAGCCAAGAAATAGCGCAGGGGGCCTATGGCTACACCTTC.

The chain combines TRBV28 with TRBJ2-3; a weak D match, TRBD1 (5 bases). The V end lost 6 bases, the J end lost 0 bases, and 19 bases lay between the germline ends. The germline gives CDR1 MDHEN, CDR2 SYDVKM. The CDR3 is 17 amino acids. CDR3 residues: CASSQITGKSSTDTQYF. DNA for the CDR3: TGTGCCAGCAGCCAAATAACAGGAAAAAGTAGCACAGATACGCAGTATTTT.

The V gene is TRBV7-9, the J gene TRBJ2-1; D gene ambiguous. V gave up 5 bases and J gave up 13 bases, with 15 bases separating them. This CDR3 region has 12 residues. Germline V gene sequence: CDR1 SEHNR, CDR2 FQNEAQ (reference sequence). Written as DNA, the CDR3 is TGTGCCAGCAGCCTTTTCCTTTCGGCCCAGTTCTTC. Its protein product is CASSLFLSAQFF.

The rearrangement links TRBV4-1 to TRBJ2-3; TRBD2 matches at 7 bases. This CDR3 comprises 16 residues. Germline CDR1 and CDR2: MGHRA and YSYEKL. V lost 2 bases, J lost 0 bases, and 5 bases stayed unmatched. The CDR3 DNA is TGCGCCAGCAGCCAAAGAGCGGGGACTAGCACAGATACGCAGTATTTT. Translated, it gives CASSQRAGTSTDTQYF.

The chain recombines TRBV7-9 with TRBJ1-5; D is unclear. Germline assignment: CDR1 SEHNR and CDR2 FQNEAQ (reference sequence). Trimming left V 0 bases short and J 0 bases short, with 3 bases between. CDR3 length: 14 residues. The CDR3 DNA follows: TGTGCCAGCAGCTTAGCGAATAGCAATCAGCCCCAGCATTTT. Translation: CASSLANSNQPQHF.

This clone was observed once. This chain links TRBV18 with TRBJ2-7; TRBD2 is a possible D gene (6 bases). Per the germline V gene, CDR1 is KGHSH and CDR2 is LQKENI. Trimming cost V 3 bases and J 0 bases, with 9 bases left between them. The CDR3 runs 14 residues. CDR3 nucleotides: TGTGCCAGCTCACCTAGCGGAGCCTCCTACGAGCAGTACTTC. Protein sequence: CASSPSGASYEQYF.

The CDR3 is CASSLKLVSGANVLTF. DNA of the CDR3: TGTGCCAGCAGCTTAAAATTGGTTTCTGGGGCCAACGTCCTGACTTTC. The chain links TRBV7-2 to TRBJ2-6; D uncertain. Deletions cut 2 bases from V and 1 base from J, with 9 bases between. Per germline, CDR1 SGHTA and CDR2 FQGNSA. The CDR3 covers 16 residues.

The V call is TRBV4-2, the J call TRBJ1-4; D call uncertain. Trimming stripped 1 base from V and 2 bases from J, with 8 bases between. Germline V CDR1 and CDR2: LGHNA, YNFKEQ. This CDR3 has 15 amino acids. In DNA form, the CDR3 reads TGTGCCAGCAGCCAAGGGGCGGGGACTAATGAAAAACTGTTTTTT. Translated, it gives CASSQGAGTNEKLFF.

The chain joins TRBV7-9 to TRBJ1-2; D is possibly TRBD1 (5 bases). V was clipped by 4 bases and J by 7 bases, with 16 bases between them. The CDR3 is made up of 14 amino acids. Germline CDR1 is SEHNR and CDR2 is FQNEAQ (reference sequence). CDR3 coding DNA: TGTGCCAGCAGCTCGGGACTGCCGGAATCTGGCTACACCTTC. Translated: CASSSGLPESGYTF.

This chain joins TRBV2 and TRBJ1-6; TRBD1 matches 8 bases. Per the germline V gene, CDR1 is SNHLY and CDR2 is FYNNEI. With V trimmed by 5 bases and J by 7 bases, 7 bases remained unmatched. The CDR3 has 15 residues. CDR3 coding DNA: TGTGCCAGCAGTTCTAGGACAGGGAACAATTCACCCCTCCACTTT. Its translation is CASSSRTGNNSPLHF.

This chain connects TRBV2 to TRBJ1-6, with D perhaps TRBD1 (5 bases). The ends were cut back, 6 bases at V and 7 bases at J, with 10 bases in the middle. CDR1 and CDR2 (germline): SNHLY, FYNNEI. The CDR3 is made up of 13 amino acids. Here the CDR3 reads CASRGLQNSPLHF. The CDR3 bases are TGTGCCAGCAGGGGACTCCAGAATTCACCCCTCCACTTT.

The rearrangement joins TRBV5-4 to TRBJ1-2, with TRBD1 matching over 8 bases. This CDR3 spans 14 amino acids. The V and J ends lost 0 bases and 3 bases, in that order; junction bases with no gene match: 1. Germline lookup yields CDR1 SGHNT and CDR2 YYREEE (reference sequence). CDR3 sequence (DNA): TGTGCCAGCAGCTTGGACAGGGGGTACTATGGCTACACCTTC. Its protein is CASSLDRGYYGYTF. The full variable domain, its missing parts supplied by reference TRBV5-4 and TRBJ1-2, is ETGVTQSPTHLIKTRGQQVTLRCSSQSGHNTVSWYQQALGQGPQFIFQYYREEENGRGNFPPRFSGLQFPNYSSELNVNALELDDSALYLCASSLDRGYYGYTFGSGTRLTVV.

The chain carries TRBV2 and TRBJ2-7, with 8 nucleotides matching TRBD2. CDR1 is SNHLY, CDR2 FYNNEI, per germline. V lost 7 bases, J lost 3 bases, and 8 bases stayed unmatched. The CDR3 consists of 14 residues. DNA of the CDR3: TGTGCCAGCATAGGGCTAGCGGGTCTCTACGAGCAGTACTTC. Its protein product is CASIGLAGLYEQYF.

The chain's CDR3 is CASSQDPGAYGYTF. In DNA form, the CDR3 reads TGCGCCAGCAGCCAAGATCCAGGGGCCTATGGCTACACCTTC. This chain connects TRBV4-3 to TRBJ1-2; tentatively, D is TRBD1 (6 bases). From germline, CDR1 is LGHNA and CDR2 YSLEER. The V gene lost 0 bases and the J gene lost 4 bases, with 9 bases spanning the gap. CDR3 length: 14 amino acids.

The chain joins TRBV10-1 to TRBJ1-1, with D perhaps TRBD1 (6 bases). V lost 10 bases and J lost 4, with 19 bases in between. This CDR3 is built from 14 residues. The V gene's germline CDR1 is WNHNN and CDR2 SYGVQD (reference sequence). The CDR3 DNA follows: TGCGCCACCACCCGACAGGCCATTGGCACTGAAGCTTTCTTT. Its translation is CATTRQAIGTEAFF.

The chain recombines TRBV6-5 with TRBJ2-5; D might be TRBD1 (6 bases). The CDR3 is 13 residues long. Trimming removed 6 bases at V and 1 base at J, with 9 bases between. Germline-derived CDR1 and CDR2 are MNHEY and SVGAGI. CDR3 in amino acids: CASSLDSQETQYF. CDR3 nucleotides: TGTGCCAGCAGCCTGGACAGCCAAGAGACCCAGTACTTC.

V usage is TRBV28 and J usage is TRBJ1-3; D gene uncertain. The CDR3 consists of 15 residues. Germline lookup yields CDR1 MDHEN and CDR2 SYDVKM. Trimming removed 6 bases at V and 8 bases at J, with 20 bases between. CDR3 region: CASSARGLTRHTIYF. The CDR3 DNA is TGTGCCAGCAGCGCACGCGGGCTGACGAGACACACCATATATTTT.

The chain joins TRBV4-2 to TRBJ1-4; D remains ambiguous. This CDR3 spans 16 amino acids. Germline values: CDR1 LGHNA, CDR2 YNFKEQ. V was shortened by 1 base and J by 4 bases, with 13 bases between the two germline ends. The CDR3 protein is CASSQGFDGLNEKLFF. The CDR3 region has the DNA TGTGCCAGCAGCCAAGGGTTCGACGGGCTTAATGAAAAACTGTTTTTT.

The chain uses TRBV19 and TRBJ2-5; possible D gene TRBD2, 6 bases. Germline CDR1 reads LNHDA; CDR2 reads SQIVND (reference sequence). This CDR3 contains 14 residues. V was cut by 5 bases and J by 4 bases, with 14 bases left in between. The CDR3 bases are TGTGCCAGTAGTGGACGGGGGAGTCTAGAGACCCAGTACTTC. This translates into CASSGRGSLETQYF.

The chain employs TRBV21-1 and TRBJ2-5; TRBD2 reflects the table's D call only, with no check against the DNA. TRBV21-1 is termed a pseudogene. This CDR3 comprises 21 residues. The CDR3: CASSIMESPGGWARRQETQYF. The DNA for the CDR3 is TGTGCCAGCAGCATTATGGAGTCCCCTGGAGGGTGGGCTAGACGTCAAGAGACCCAGTACTTC.

V usage is TRBV5-4 and J usage is TRBJ2-1, with 7 nucleotides matching TRBD2. CDR1 and CDR2 from the germline V gene are SGHNT and YYREEE (reference sequence). This CDR3 region has 19 residues. V gave up 3 bases and J gave up 4 bases; unmatched junction bases: 19. CDR3 sequence (DNA): TGTGCCAGCAGCTCTCCCCCAGGTAGCGGGCTCGAACTTTACAATGAGCAGTTCTTC. Protein sequence: CASSSPPGSGLELYNEQFF.

This clone was seen a handful of times. V usage is TRBV11-2 and J usage is TRBJ2-5, with D possibly matching TRBD2 (6 bases). The CDR3 has 16 amino acids. Germline loops: CDR1 SGHAT, CDR2 FQNNGV. V dropped 1 base and J dropped 2 bases, with 14 bases sitting between them. DNA for the CDR3: TGTGCCAGCAGCTTAGGGTCGCGGGGCAGGCAAGAGACCCAGTACTTC. Protein sequence: CASSLGSRGRQETQYF. Full variable domain (remainder filled in from reference TRBV11-2 and TRBJ2-5): EAGVAQSPRYKIIEKRQSVAFWCNPISGHATLYWYQQILGQGPKLLIQFQNNGVVDDSQLPKDRFSAERLKGVDSTLKIQPAKLEDSAVYLCASSLGSRGRQETQYFGPGTRLLVL.

The V gene is TRBV27, the J gene TRBJ2-7, with D unresolved. CDR3 length: 13 amino acids. Germline CDR1 and CDR2: MNHEY and SMNVEV (reference sequence). V shed 0 bases and J shed 9 bases, with 12 bases lying between them. In nucleotides, the CDR3 is TGTGCCAGCAGTTTATCGAGCCCCGTGGGGCAGTACTTC. Translation gives CASSLSSPVGQYF.

This chain links TRBV10-2 with TRBJ2-7; D unresolved. Germline V gives CDR1 WSHSY, CDR2 SAAADI. The CDR3 is made up of 13 amino acids. V lost 5 bases and J lost 2, with 10 bases in between. CDR3 bases: TGCGCCAGCAGTCAGGACGCCACCTACGAGCAGTACTTC. It codes for CASSQDATYEQYF.

The V and J genes are TRBV24-1 and TRBJ2-7; 10 bases fit TRBD1. V shed 1 base, J shed 2 bases, and the junction held 7 bases outside the gene matches. The V gene's germline CDR1 is KGHDR and CDR2 SFDVKD. The CDR3 runs 17 residues. The CDR3 nucleotides are TGTGCCACCAGTGATTTTGGGACAGGGGCAGGCACCTACGAGCAGTACTTC. Its protein is CATSDFGTGAGTYEQYF.

This clone was picked up one time. The chain recombines TRBV19 with TRBJ1-3; the D is unclear. The germline V gene encodes CDR1 LNHDA and CDR2 SQIVND (reference sequence). Trimming removed 5 bases from V and 2 bases from J, with 13 bases in between. The CDR3 has 15 amino acids. The CDR3 is CASSSTGLTGNTIYF. CDR3 in DNA: TGTGCCAGTAGTTCGACTGGACTTACTGGAAACACCATATATTTT. Filled out from reference TRBV19 and TRBJ1-3, the complete variable domain reads DGGITQSPKYLFRKEGQNVTLSCEQNLNHDAMYWYRQDPGQGLRLIYYSQIVNDFQKGDIAEGYSVSREKKESFPLTVTSAQKNPTAFYLCASSSTGLTGNTIYFGEGSWLTVV.